Shown below are 20 T cell receptor beta chains from a single sample sequenced in a study of T cell repertoires in cytomegalovirus infection (dated by TCRdb to 2018 to 2020). TCRdb shows the sequencer as Illumina HiSeq 1500. Clones were called with MiXCR by TCRdb after fastp trimmed the public reads at Q25, and only in-frame beta chains were retained. CDR3 protein sequences are deduplicated, and each keeps its most common genes and DNA. The sample table holds roughly 200,000 distinct CDR3 sequences, of which 17% were seen once. Approximately 26% of the sample is taken by the ten largest. The sequencing input was CD8+ T cells from PBMCs. The source is a human donor in good health (CMV status not recorded). Some clones in this sample may be carry-over from other donors' samples.

This clonotype was seen more than once but under ten times. The chain combines TRBV7-2 with TRBJ2-7; either TRBD1 or TRBD2 may supply D (6 bases each). Germline V gives CDR1 SGHTA, CDR2 FQGNSA. V lost 7 bases and J lost 5, with 12 bases in between. The CDR3 runs to 12 residues. The CDR3 DNA sequence: TGTGCCAGCACCTTTGGGGGGCACGAGCAGTACTTC. This encodes CASTFGGHEQYF.

This chain links TRBV5-1 with TRBJ2-1; possibly TRBD2 for D (7 bases). V was pared by 5 bases and J by 5 bases, with 26 bases between. The germline V gene encodes CDR1 SGHRS and CDR2 YFSETQ. The CDR3 extends over 18 amino acids. The CDR3 coding sequence is TGCGCCAGCAGTTCCCGGGGTGAAGGGCGGGGGCCAGACAATGAGCAGTTCTTC. It encodes CASSSRGEGRGPDNEQFF. Full variable domain (outside the CDR3, taken from reference TRBV5-1 and TRBJ2-1): KAGVTQTPRYLIKTRGQQVTLSCSPISGHRSVSWYQQTPGQGLQFLFEYFSETQRNKGNFPGRFSGRQFSNSRSEMNVSTLELGDSALYLCASSSRGEGRGPDNEQFFGPGTRLTVL.

This clonotype has a handful of counts. V usage is TRBV7-9 and J usage is TRBJ1-1; D ambiguous. The V end lost 5 bases, the J end lost 9 bases, and 13 bases lay between the germline ends. The germline V gene has CDR1 SEHNR and CDR2 FQNEAQ (reference sequence). This CDR3 is built from 12 residues. The DNA for the CDR3 is TGTGCCAGCAGCCAGGACCCCTGGCAAGCTTTCTTT. Its translation: CASSQDPWQAFF.

The chain recombines TRBV2 with TRBJ2-1; 14 nucleotides match TRBD2. Germline V lookup: CDR1 SNHLY, CDR2 FYNNEI. This CDR3 region has 18 residues. Trimming took 11 bases from V and 0 from J; bases not matched to a gene: 12. The CDR3 DNA is TGTGCCGTTCCCGGGACTAGCGGGGGATCACTCTCCTACAATGAGCAGTTCTTC. The encoded protein is CAVPGTSGGSLSYNEQFF.

The rearrangement uses TRBV28 and TRBJ1-1; D may be TRBD1 (5 bases). The CDR3 consists of 13 residues. The V gene lost 2 bases and the J gene lost 1 base, with 5 bases spanning the gap. CDR1 is MDHEN, CDR2 SYDVKM, per germline. Written as DNA, the CDR3 is TGTGCCAGCAGTTTAGACAGGAACACTGAAGCTTTCTTT. This gives the protein CASSLDRNTEAFF.

This clonotype was counted between two and nine times. This chain joins TRBV6-6 and TRBJ2-3; 10 bases fit TRBD2. Germline CDR1 reads MNHNY; CDR2 reads SVGAGI (reference sequence). The V segment lost 6 bases and the J segment 2 bases; nucleotides outside the gene matches: 14. This CDR3 has 18 residues. CDR3 sequence reads: CASSSLSSGGLPTDTQYF. In nucleotides, the CDR3 is TGTGCCAGCAGCTCCCTCTCTAGCGGGGGTTTACCCACAGATACGCAGTATTTT.

There are a few counts of this clonotype. This sequence joins TRBV6-6 and TRBJ2-5; either TRBD1 or TRBD2 may fit D (6 bases each). Trimming removed 2 bases at V and 5 bases at J, with 9 bases between. The germline V gene encodes CDR1 MNHNY and CDR2 SVGAGI (reference sequence). This CDR3 contains 13 residues. In DNA form, the CDR3 reads TGTGCCAGCAGTTACGGGGGGCTGGAGACCCAGTACTTC. Residues: CASSYGGLETQYF.

CDR3 amino acids: CASSSDSNEQYF. The CDR3 DNA reads TGCGCCAGCAGCTCTGACAGTAACGAGCAGTACTTC. V gene TRBV5-1 combines with J gene TRBJ2-7, with a tentative D call TRBD1 (5 bases). Between the trimmed V and J ends, which lost 3 bases and 5 bases, there was a span of 9 bases. Germline loops: CDR1 SGHRS, CDR2 YFSETQ. This CDR3 has 12 residues.

J is TRBJ1-1 and V is TRBV29-1, with a weak D call TRBD1 (6 bases). The CDR3 sequence is 12 residues long. V was shortened by 4 bases and J by 4 bases, with 10 bases between the two germline ends. Germline CDR1 is SQVTM and CDR2 is ANQGSEA. The CDR3 sequence is CSVVGGGTEAFF. In nucleotides, the CDR3 is TGCAGCGTTGTCGGGGGCGGCACTGAAGCTTTCTTT.

A few counts support this clonotype. The chain carries TRBV4-1 and TRBJ1-3; D is unresolved. Trimming removed 0 bases at V and 9 bases at J, with 18 bases between. The CDR3 contains 16 residues. The V gene's germline CDR1 is MGHRA and CDR2 YSYEKL. The CDR3 is CASSQESGIFLGTIYF. The DNA of the CDR3 is TGCGCCAGCAGCCAAGAGTCTGGAATCTTCCTGGGCACCATATATTTT.

The chain recombines TRBV29-1 with TRBJ2-3; D perhaps matches TRBD2 (7 bases). The CDR3 consists of 17 residues. Trimming removed 0 bases from V and 3 bases from J, with 19 bases in between. Germline CDR1 SQVTM, CDR2 ANQGSEA. CDR3 sequence reads: CSVEDLNREGGTDTQYF. CDR3 nucleotides: TGCAGCGTTGAAGATCTGAACAGGGAGGGGGGGACAGATACGCAGTATTTT.

A few counts support this clonotype. The V and J genes are TRBV7-9 and TRBJ2-7; 9 nucleotides agree with TRBD1. This CDR3 has 16 residues. The junction had 13 bases not matched to a gene; V was cut back by 5 bases and J by 5 bases. CDR1 is SEHNR, CDR2 FQNEAQ, per germline (reference sequence). This CDR3 is CASSPTSWTGADEQYF. CDR3 coding DNA: TGTGCCAGCAGCCCCACAAGCTGGACAGGGGCCGACGAGCAGTACTTC.

The sample holds many counts of this clonotype. The chain recombines TRBV7-8 with TRBJ2-1, with 9 positions matching TRBD1. Losses at the gene ends were 0 bases for V and 7 bases for J; bases not matched to a gene: 7. This CDR3 spans 16 amino acids. Germline CDR1 SGHVS, CDR2 FQNEAQ. The CDR3 DNA is TGTGCCAGCAGCTTAGCGGTTGGGACAGGGACAAATGAGCAGTTCTTC. This translates into CASSLAVGTGTNEQFF.

This chain connects TRBV7-9 to TRBJ2-1, with D unclear. V was trimmed by 1 base and J by 2 bases, leaving 12 bases between them. There are 16 residues in the CDR3. Per the germline V gene, CDR1 is SEHNR and CDR2 is FQNEAQ (reference sequence). CDR3: CASSLGKDTPYNEQFF. The CDR3 nucleotides are TGTGCCAGCAGCTTAGGGAAAGACACTCCCTACAATGAGCAGTTCTTC.

This clonotype has just a few counts. The chain links TRBV7-9 to TRBJ2-7, with 9 bases aligning to TRBD1. The V segment lost 5 bases and the J segment 1 base; nucleotides outside the gene matches: 12. Germline CDR1 reads SEHNR; CDR2 reads FQNEAQ (reference sequence). This CDR3 comprises 17 residues. The CDR3 DNA is TGTGCCAGCAGCCCCGCAATGGGACAGGGAAGATCCTACGAGCAGTACTTC. Translating it yields CASSPAMGQGRSYEQYF.

This clonotype was observed a handful of times. The chain links TRBV12-3 or TRBV12-4 to TRBJ1-3; D is ambiguous. This CDR3 has 14 amino acids. Trimming removed 6 bases at V and 5 bases at J, with 14 bases between. Here the CDR3 reads CASSTKELRNTIYF. The DNA for the CDR3 is TGTGCCAGCAGCACCAAAGAGCTAAGAAACACCATATATTTT.

The rearrangement uses TRBV6-2 or TRBV6-3 and TRBJ2-7, with a weak D call TRBD2 (5 bases). CDR1 MNHEY and CDR2 SVGEGT come from the germline V gene. The CDR3 has 13 residues. Trimming shortened V by 5 bases and J by 2 bases, and 10 bases separated the two germline ends. The CDR3 nucleotides are TGTGCCAGCAGTGGACTCCGAACCTACGAGCAGTACTTC. It encodes CASSGLRTYEQYF.

V gene TRBV29-1 combines with J gene TRBJ1-1; no reliable D call. Trimming took off 6 bases at V and 1 base at J, with 6 bases between the two ends. CDR1 is SQVTM and CDR2 is ANQGSEA in the germline V gene. The CDR3 is made up of 11 amino acids. CDR3 in DNA: TGCAGCGTCCTACAGAACACTGAAGCTTTCTTT. Translation gives CSVLQNTEAFF.

This clonotype appeared a few times. V usage is TRBV14 and J usage is TRBJ2-3; 7 bases are shared with TRBD2. The V gene end was trimmed by 1 base and the J gene end by 6 bases; junction bases not matched to a gene: 4. The CDR3 extends over 14 amino acids. Per the germline V gene, CDR1 is SGHDN and CDR2 is FVKESK. The CDR3 DNA sequence: TGTGCCAGCAGCCAAGGGCTAGCGGTCGATACGCAGTATTTT. Amino acid sequence: CASSQGLAVDTQYF.

Only a few counts were recorded for this clonotype. The chain employs TRBV15 and TRBJ1-6; tentative D call: TRBD1 (6 bases). Germline V lookup: CDR1 LNHNV, CDR2 YYDKDF (reference sequence). Trimming shortened V by 0 bases and J by 14 bases, and 20 bases separated the two germline ends. The CDR3 sequence is 16 residues long. The CDR3 loop reads CATSRDGHRDLLTLHF. The CDR3 coding sequence is TGTGCCACCAGCAGAGATGGACACAGGGACCTTCTGACCCTCCACTTT. Full variable domain (remainder filled in from reference TRBV15 and TRBJ1-6): DAMVIQNPRYQVTQFGKPVTLSCSQTLNHNVMYWYQQKSSQAPKLLFHYYDKDFNNEADTPDNFQSRRPNTSFCFLDIRSPGLGDTAMYLCATSRDGHRDLLTLHFGNGTRLTVT.